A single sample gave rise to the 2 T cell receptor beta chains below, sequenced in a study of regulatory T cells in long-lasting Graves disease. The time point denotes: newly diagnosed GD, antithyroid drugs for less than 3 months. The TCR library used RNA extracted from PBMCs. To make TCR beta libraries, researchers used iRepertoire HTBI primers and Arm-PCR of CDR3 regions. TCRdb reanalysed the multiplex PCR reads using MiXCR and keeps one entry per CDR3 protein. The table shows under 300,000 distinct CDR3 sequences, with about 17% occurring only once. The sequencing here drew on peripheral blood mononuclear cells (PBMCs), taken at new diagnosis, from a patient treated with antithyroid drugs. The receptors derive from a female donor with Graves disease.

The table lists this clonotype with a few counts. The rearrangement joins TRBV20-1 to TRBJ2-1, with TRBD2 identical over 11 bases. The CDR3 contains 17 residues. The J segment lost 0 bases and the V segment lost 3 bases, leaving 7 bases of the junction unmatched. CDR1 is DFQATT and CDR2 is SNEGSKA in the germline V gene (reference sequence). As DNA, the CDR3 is TGCAGTGCTAGTGGGGTGCTAGCGGGAGGCTCCTACAATGAGCAGTTCTTC. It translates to CSASGVLAGGSYNEQFF.

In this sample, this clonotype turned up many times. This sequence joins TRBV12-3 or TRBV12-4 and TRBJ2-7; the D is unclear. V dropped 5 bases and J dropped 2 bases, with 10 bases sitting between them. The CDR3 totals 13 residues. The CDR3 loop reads CASSRTVTYEQYF. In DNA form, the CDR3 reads TGTGCCAGCAGTAGGACGGTGACCTACGAGCAGTACTTC.